The 17 T cell receptor beta chains below all came from one sample that was sequenced in a study of blood T cells in healthy people across ages (dated by TCRdb to the mid-2010s). Library method: 5' RACE. Sequencing was carried out with an Illumina HiSeq 2500. A second 7 to 11 cycle PCR used a sample-barcoded 5' primer and a J-beta primer mix. Using fastp at Q25 and MiXCR, TCRdb reprocessed the public reads and kept productive beta chains. When rows share a CDR3 protein, they turn into one entry using the most common DNA and genes. Counted in this sample were about 800,000 distinct CDR3 sequences; roughly 25% of them appeared once. Under 4.5% of the sample goes to the ten largest clones. These records were also assigned to another study, of T cells of mothers and their children.

The sequenced sample was blood. The receptors originated from a boy younger than 18 in good health.

Points on this clonotype: The CDR3 end shows no conserved phenylalanine or tryptophan, and so a read error is likely. V and J are TRBV7-6 and TRBJ1-3; D is possibly TRBD1 (6 bases). Trimming cost V 7 bases and J 0 bases, with 19 bases left between them. Germline V gene data show CDR1 as SGHVS and CDR2 as FNYEAQ. This CDR3 contains 17 residues. In nucleotides, the CDR3 is TGTGCCAGCACTGACGAGGGGGGGCAAATCTCTGGAAACACCATATATTTA. Protein product: CASTDEGGQISGNTIYL.

This clonotype came up a few times. This chain uses TRBV20-1 with TRBJ2-1, with 9 bases matching TRBD2. Near its end, the DNA agrees better with TRBJ2-7, so the J call may be wrong. Germline-derived CDR1 and CDR2 are DFQATT and SNEGSKA (reference sequence). This CDR3 has 14 residues. The chain's CDR3 is CSAHSGSAAYEQYF. The CDR3 coding sequence is TGCAGTGCCCATAGCGGGAGCGCTGCCTACGAGCAGTACTTC.

This clonotype turned up a few times. The chain carries TRBV24-1 and TRBJ2-3, with D possibly matching TRBD2 (5 bases). V lost 4 bases and J lost 8, with 12 bases in between. The CDR3 consists of 13 residues. From germline, CDR1 is KGHDR and CDR2 SFDVKD. The CDR3 here is CATSEPTKGTQYF. The CDR3 DNA follows: TGTGCCACCAGTGAGCCGACTAAGGGTACGCAGTATTTT.

This clonotype appeared a few times. The chain combines TRBV7-8 with TRBJ2-7; 7 bases line up with TRBD1. V was clipped by 5 bases and J by 0 bases; unmatched bases: 7. The CDR3 has 15 residues. The V gene's germline CDR1 is SGHVS and CDR2 FQNEAQ. This CDR3 reads CASSRNRDSSYEQYF. The CDR3 DNA sequence: TGTGCCAGCAGCCGTAACCGGGACAGCTCCTACGAGCAGTACTTC.

The genes are TRBV4-1 and TRBJ2-7; 7 bases are shared with TRBD2. V shed 2 bases, J shed 5 bases, and the junction held 15 bases outside the gene matches. Germline values: CDR1 MGHRA, CDR2 YSYEKL. CDR3 size: 17 residues. CDR3 residues: CASSQYAAGVSRDEQYF. The CDR3 DNA reads as TGCGCCAGCAGCCAATATGCGGCGGGAGTAAGTAGAGACGAGCAGTACTTC.

The genes are TRBV10-3 and TRBJ2-1; 11 bases are shared with TRBD2. Germline V gene lookup returns CDR1 ENHRY and CDR2 SYGVKD. This CDR3 spans 16 amino acids. The junction had 5 bases not matched to a gene; V was cut back by 6 bases and J by 1 base. In DNA, the CDR3 is TGTGCCATCAGCAGTAGCGGGAGGGGGTCCTACAATGAGCAGTTCTTC. It translates to CAISSSGRGSYNEQFF.

This clonotype appeared a few times. The V and J genes are TRBV6-5 and TRBJ1-6; TRBD1 is a possible D gene (5 bases). The germline V and J ends were trimmed by 8 bases and 7 bases, with 21 bases remaining between them. This CDR3 comprises 16 residues. Germline V lookup: CDR1 MNHEY, CDR2 SVGAGI. The CDR3 reads CASCSPSGMGNSPLHF. The CDR3 DNA reads as TGTGCCAGCTGTTCCCCCTCAGGGATGGGAAATTCACCCCTCCACTTT.

This chain connects TRBV27 to TRBJ1-5, with D perhaps TRBD1 (6 bases). Trimming cost V 3 bases and J 0 bases, with 15 bases left between them. Germline V gene data show CDR1 as MNHEY and CDR2 as SMNVEV (reference sequence). The CDR3 contains 17 residues. CDR3 region: CASSFRAGGNSNQPQHF. CDR3 nucleotides: TGTGCCAGCAGTTTTCGAGCCGGGGGCAATAGCAATCAGCCCCAGCATTTT.

This chain connects TRBV7-3 to TRBJ2-3; 9 nucleotides agree with TRBD2. There are 16 residues in the CDR3. Germline V lookup: CDR1 SGHTA, CDR2 FQGTGA. The V segment lost 5 bases and the J segment 6 bases; nucleotides outside the gene matches: 12. The chain's CDR3 is CASSPAGGRWSDTQYF. The DNA for the CDR3 is TGTGCCAGCAGCCCAGCGGGAGGCCGTTGGTCGGATACGCAGTATTTT.

This clonotype appeared a few times. The chain carries TRBV6-5 and TRBJ1-1; 9 bases line up with TRBD1. This CDR3 is built from 16 residues. Germline CDR1 MNHEY, CDR2 SVGAGI. V lost 2 bases, J lost 0 bases, and 4 bases stayed unmatched. This chain's CDR3 is CASSYPDRGLNTEAFF. CDR3 sequence (DNA): TGTGCCAGCAGTTACCCAGACAGGGGGTTGAACACTGAAGCTTTCTTT.

The rearrangement uses TRBV10-3 and TRBJ2-1, with D possibly being TRBD1 (6 bases). TRBJ2-7 explains the end of the DNA better; the J call may be wrong. Germline lookup yields CDR1 ENHRY and CDR2 SYGVKD. The CDR3 has 13 residues. CDR3 DNA: TGTGCCATCAGTGATAAGGGGGAAGGCGAGCAGTACGTC. Translated, it gives CAISDKGEGEQYV.

This clonotype was seen a handful of times. The chain links TRBV10-3 to TRBJ1-5; TRBD1 is a possible D gene (5 bases). Germline CDR1 ENHRY, CDR2 SYGVKD. Trimming left V 4 bases short and J 4 bases short, with 8 bases between. This CDR3 region has 13 residues. CDR3 in amino acids: CAISGDLNQPQHF. In nucleotides, the CDR3 is TGTGCCATCAGTGGGGACCTAAATCAGCCCCAGCATTTT.

This clonotype was seen more than once but under ten times. This chain joins TRBV28 and TRBJ1-6; D call uncertain. Germline values: CDR1 MDHEN, CDR2 SYDVKM. The CDR3 loop spans 11 amino acids. Between the trimmed V and J ends, which lost 4 bases and 14 bases, there was a span of 9 bases. The CDR3 here is CASSSRSALHF. The CDR3, as DNA: TGTGCCAGCAGTTCGCGGTCAGCCCTCCACTTT.

This clonotype was counted many times. Germline is not matched at one junction end, which may reflect a read error. V usage is TRBV5-1 and J usage is TRBJ2-1; TRBD2 might be the D (5 bases). The CDR3 runs to 15 residues. Germline CDR1 SGHRS, CDR2 YFSETQ. Here the CDR3 reads CASSTSGSSYNEQFF. CDR3 DNA sequence: TGTGCCAGCAGCACCAGCGGAAGCTCCTACAATGAGCAGTTCTTC.

The genes are TRBV30 and TRBJ2-7, with TRBD2 as a possible D gene (6 bases). V was pared by 7 bases and J by 5 bases, with 15 bases between. Germline values: CDR1 GTSNPN, CDR2 SVGIG (reference sequence). CDR3 length equals 12 residues. This CDR3 is CAFTFGGNEQYF. The CDR3 DNA is TGTGCCTTTACGTTTGGGGGGAACGAGCAGTACTTC.

The J gene is TRBJ1-4, the V gene TRBV2, with a tentative D call TRBD1 (5 bases). The V end lost 3 bases, the J end lost 6 bases, and 11 bases lay between the germline ends. The CDR3 totals 14 residues. The V gene's germline CDR1 is SNHLY and CDR2 FYNNEI. The CDR3 sequence: CASSDPRADEKLFF. The CDR3 DNA sequence: TGTGCCAGCAGTGACCCCAGGGCTGATGAAAAACTGTTTTTT.

The rearrangement joins TRBV27 to TRBJ2-1; D possibly matches TRBD1 or TRBD2 (5 bases each). From germline, CDR1 is MNHEY and CDR2 SMNVEV (reference sequence). The V end was cut by 2 bases, the J end by 8 bases, with 13 bases between. There are 14 residues in the CDR3. DNA for the CDR3: TGTGCCAGCAGTTTACGGGACGAATACTATGAGCAGTTCTTC. Its protein is CASSLRDEYYEQFF.